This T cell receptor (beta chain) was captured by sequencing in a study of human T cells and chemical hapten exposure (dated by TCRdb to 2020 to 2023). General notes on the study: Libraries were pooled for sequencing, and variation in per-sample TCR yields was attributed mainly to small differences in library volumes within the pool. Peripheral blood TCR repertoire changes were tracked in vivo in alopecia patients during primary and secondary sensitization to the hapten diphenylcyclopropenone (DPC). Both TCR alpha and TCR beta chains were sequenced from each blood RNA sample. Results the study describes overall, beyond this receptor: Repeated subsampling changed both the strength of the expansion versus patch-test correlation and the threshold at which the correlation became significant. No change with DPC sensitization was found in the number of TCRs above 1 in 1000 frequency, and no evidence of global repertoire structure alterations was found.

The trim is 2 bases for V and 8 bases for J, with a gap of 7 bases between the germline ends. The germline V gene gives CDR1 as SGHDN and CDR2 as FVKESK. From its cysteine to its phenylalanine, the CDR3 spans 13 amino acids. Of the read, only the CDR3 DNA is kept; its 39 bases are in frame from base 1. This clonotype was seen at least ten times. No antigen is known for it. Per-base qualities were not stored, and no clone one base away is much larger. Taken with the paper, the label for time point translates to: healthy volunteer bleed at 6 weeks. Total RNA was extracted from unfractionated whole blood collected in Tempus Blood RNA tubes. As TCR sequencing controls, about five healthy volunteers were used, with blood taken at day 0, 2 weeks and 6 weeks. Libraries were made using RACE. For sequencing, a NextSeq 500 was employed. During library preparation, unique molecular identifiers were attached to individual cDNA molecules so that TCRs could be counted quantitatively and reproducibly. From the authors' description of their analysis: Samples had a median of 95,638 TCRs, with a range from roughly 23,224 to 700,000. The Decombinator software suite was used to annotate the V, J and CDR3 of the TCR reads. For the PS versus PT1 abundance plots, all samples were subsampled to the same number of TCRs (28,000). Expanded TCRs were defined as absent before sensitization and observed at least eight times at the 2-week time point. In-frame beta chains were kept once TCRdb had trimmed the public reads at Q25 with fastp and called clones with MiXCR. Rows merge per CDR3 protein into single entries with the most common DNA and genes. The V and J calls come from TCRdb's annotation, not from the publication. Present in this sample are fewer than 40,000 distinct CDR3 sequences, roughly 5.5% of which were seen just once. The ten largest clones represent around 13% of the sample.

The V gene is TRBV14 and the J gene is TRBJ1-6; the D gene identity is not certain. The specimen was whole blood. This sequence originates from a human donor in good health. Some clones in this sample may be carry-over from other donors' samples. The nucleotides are TGTGCCAGCAGCCAATACGTGGATTCACCCCTCCACTTT. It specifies CASSQYVDSPLHF.